The sequence of this TCR beta chain was determined in a study of cytomegalovirus exposure and HLA in healthy donors. Whole-study results and caveats: The study labeled 180 or so TCR beta chains cytomegalovirus-associated.

The germline gives CDR1 SGHRS, CDR2 YFSETQ. With 4 bases removed from V and 0 bases from J, the gap between germline ends came to 8 bases. This CDR3 has 14 amino acids. Concerning this clone: The antigen is undetermined.

A multiplex PCR was run with 60 Vbeta primers and 13 Jbeta primers. Assay: immunoSEQ multiplex PCR; the TCRdb copy retains only in-frame clones and omits some. The repertoire has just over 200,000 clones, almost 70% of them found once; the top ten carry 2% to 3%. V is TRBV5-1 and J is TRBJ2-1; D unresolved. The sample consisted of PBMCs. The TCR originated in a man in his forties in good health and CMV-seropositive. The CDR3 reads CASSPGYSYNEQFF. For the CDR3, the DNA is TGCGCCAGCAGCCCCGGGTACTCCTACAATGAGCAGTTCTTC.